Listed here are 10 T cell receptor beta chains from one sample, sequenced in a study of response to subunit inactivated influenza vaccine. Via MiXCR, TCRdb re-called the RT-PCR reads, giving one row per CDR3 protein. The sample consists of approximately 530,000 distinct CDR3 sequences, less than 8% of them appearing once. The material was PBMCs from blood, obtained 23 months after vaccination. The receptor set was obtained from a man in his fifties or sixties who received an inactivated influenza vaccine.

In its sample, this clonotype was seen many times. The chain couples TRBV12-3 or TRBV12-4 to TRBJ2-7; D may correspond to TRBD1 or TRBD2 (5 bases each). The V end was cut by 8 bases, the J end by 3 bases, with 8 bases between. CDR3 length: 11 amino acids. CDR3 bases: TGTGCCAGCGGGGGTATCTACGAGCAGTACTTC. This sequence encodes CASGGIYEQYF.

The rearrangement links TRBV4-3 to TRBJ2-3; 8 bases line up with TRBD2. Looked up from germline, CDR1 is LGHNA and CDR2 is YSLEER. The CDR3 is made up of 16 amino acids. J gave up 4 bases and V 0 bases, and 6 bases lay outside the gene matches. CDR3 DNA sequence: TGCGCCAGCAGCCAAGATCGGTCGGGGGGGCCAGATACGCAGTATTTT. Amino acids: CASSQDRSGGPDTQYF.

The chain joins TRBV2 to TRBJ1-5; D gene uncertain. Germline CDR1 reads SNHLY; CDR2 reads FYNNEI. The length of the CDR3 is 15 residues. Between the trimmed V and J ends, which lost 2 bases and 0 bases, there was a span of 8 bases. The CDR3 region has the DNA TGTGCCAGCAGTGAAAGCTGGTATAGCAATCAGCCCCAGCATTTT. Amino acids: CASSESWYSNQPQHF. Looking up the rest from reference TRBV2 and TRBJ1-5 gives the full variable domain: EPEVTQTPSHQVTQMGQEVILRCVPISNHLYFYWYRQILGQKVEFLVSFYNNEISEKSEIFDDQFSVERPDGSNFTLKIRSTKLEDSAMYFCASSESWYSNQPQHFGDGTRLSIL.

This clonotype appeared a few times. This chain joins TRBV24-1 and TRBJ2-1; TRBD2 aligns across 12 bases. CDR1 is KGHDR and CDR2 is SFDVKD in the germline V gene. This CDR3 has 20 amino acids. V lost 4 bases to trimming and J lost 0 bases; unmatched junction nucleotides: 12. The CDR3 DNA reads as TGTGCCACCAGTGACTTCCATACTAGCGGGAGGCCCTACTCCTACAATGAGCAGTTCTTC. It specifies CATSDFHTSGRPYSYNEQFF.

This clonotype was recorded once. V gene TRBV7-9 combines with J gene TRBJ1-3; 10 bases line up with TRBD1. Germline-derived CDR1 and CDR2 are SEHNR and FQNEAQ (reference sequence). The CDR3 covers 14 residues. The J segment lost 9 bases and the V segment lost 1 base, leaving 3 bases of the junction unmatched. The CDR3 is CASSLGQGAGTIYF. The CDR3, as DNA: TGTGCCAGCAGCTTAGGACAGGGGGCTGGCACCATATATTTT.

This clonotype has more than one count but fewer than ten. The J gene is TRBJ2-3, the V gene TRBV5-1; 10 nucleotides align to TRBD2. The CDR3 is 16 residues long. Losses at the gene ends were 0 bases for V and 6 bases for J; bases not matched to a gene: 7. Germline CDR1 SGHRS, CDR2 YFSETQ. The chain's CDR3 is CASSLVSSGGSDTQYF. CDR3 sequence (DNA): TGCGCCAGCAGCTTGGTTTCTAGCGGGGGCTCGGATACGCAGTATTTT.

This clonotype was detected a few times. In nucleotides, the CDR3 is TGTGCCAGCAGCTACGGACGGAGCTATGGCTACACCTTC. It is translated as CASSYGRSYGYTF. The chain links TRBV12-3 or TRBV12-4 to TRBJ1-2; D unclear. This CDR3 region has 13 residues. Trimming pared 6 bases from V and 4 bases from J, leaving 12 bases between.

This clonotype was observed at least ten times. This chain joins TRBV12-3 or TRBV12-4 and TRBJ2-1; D gene unclear. V gave up 8 bases and J gave up 1 base, with 12 bases separating them. The CDR3 has 14 amino acids. In nucleotides, the CDR3 is TGTGCCAGCTCTAGGAGATTGTCCTACAATGAGCAGTTCTTC. It specifies CASSRRLSYNEQFF.

This clonotype was observed at least ten times. This chain connects TRBV11-2 to TRBJ1-1; 7 positions agree with TRBD1. Germline V gene data show CDR1 as SGHAT and CDR2 as FQNNGV. The V segment lost 5 bases and the J segment 0 bases; nucleotides outside the gene matches: 12. The length of the CDR3 is 17 residues. CDR3 bases: TGTGCCAGCAGCCGGGACAGAAGACCAATTATGAACACTGAAGCTTTCTTT. It is translated as CASSRDRRPIMNTEAFF.

The rearrangement uses TRBV6-1 and TRBJ2-5, with D possibly matching TRBD1 (5 bases). With 6 bases removed from V and 5 bases from J, the gap between germline ends came to 16 bases. The V gene's germline CDR1 is MNHNS and CDR2 SASEGT. This CDR3 has 14 residues. The DNA of the CDR3 is TGTGCCAGCAGCCCACAGGCCGGGTTGGAGACCCAGTACTTC. Translated, it gives CASSPQAGLETQYF.